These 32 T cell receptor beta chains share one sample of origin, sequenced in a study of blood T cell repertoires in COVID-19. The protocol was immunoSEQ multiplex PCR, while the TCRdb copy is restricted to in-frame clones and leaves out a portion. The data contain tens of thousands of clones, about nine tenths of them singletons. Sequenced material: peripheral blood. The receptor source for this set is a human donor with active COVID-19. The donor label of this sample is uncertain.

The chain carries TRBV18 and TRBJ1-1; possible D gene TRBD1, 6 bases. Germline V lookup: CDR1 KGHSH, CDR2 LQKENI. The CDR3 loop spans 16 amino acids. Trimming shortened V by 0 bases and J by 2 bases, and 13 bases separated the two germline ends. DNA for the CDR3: TGTGCCAGCTCACCACCTCAGAGGACAGTCAACACTGAAGCTTTCTTT. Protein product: CASSPPQRTVNTEAFF.

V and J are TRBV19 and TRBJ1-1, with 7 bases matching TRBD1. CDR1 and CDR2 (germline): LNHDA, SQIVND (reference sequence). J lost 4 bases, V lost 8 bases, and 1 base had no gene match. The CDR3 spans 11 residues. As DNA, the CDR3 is TGTGCCAGTCAGGGGGGCACTGAAGCTTTCTTT. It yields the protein CASQGGTEAFF.

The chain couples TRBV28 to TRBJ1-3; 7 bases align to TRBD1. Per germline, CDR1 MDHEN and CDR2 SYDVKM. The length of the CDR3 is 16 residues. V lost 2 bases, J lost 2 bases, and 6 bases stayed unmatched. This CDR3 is CASSLGQETTGNTIYF. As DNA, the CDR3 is TGTGCCAGCAGTTTAGGACAGGAGACGACTGGAAACACCATATATTTT. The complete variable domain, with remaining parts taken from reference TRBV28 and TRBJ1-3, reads DVKVTQSSRYLVKRTGEKVFLECVQDMDHENMFWYRQDPGLGLRLIYFSYDVKMKEKGDIPEGYSVSREKKERFSLILESASTNQTSMYLCASSLGQETTGNTIYFGEGSWLTVV.

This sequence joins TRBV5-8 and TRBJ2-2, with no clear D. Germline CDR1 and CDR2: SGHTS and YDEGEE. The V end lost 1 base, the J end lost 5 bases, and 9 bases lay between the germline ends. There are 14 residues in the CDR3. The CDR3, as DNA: TGTGCCAGCAGCTTGATTGTACGGACCGGGGAGCTGTTTTTT. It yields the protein CASSLIVRTGELFF. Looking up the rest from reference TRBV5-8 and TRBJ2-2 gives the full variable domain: EAGVTQSPTHLIKTRGQQATLRCSPISGHTSVYWYQQALGLGLQFLLWYDEGEERNRGNFPPRFSGRQFPNYSSELNVNALELEDSALYLCASSLIVRTGELFFGEGSRLTVL.

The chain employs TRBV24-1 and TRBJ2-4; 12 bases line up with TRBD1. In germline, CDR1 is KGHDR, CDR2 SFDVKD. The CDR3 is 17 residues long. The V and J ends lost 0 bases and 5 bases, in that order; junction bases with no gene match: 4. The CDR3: CATSDLIGTGGENIQYF. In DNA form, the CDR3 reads TGTGCCACCAGTGATTTGATAGGGACAGGGGGCGAAAACATTCAGTACTTC.

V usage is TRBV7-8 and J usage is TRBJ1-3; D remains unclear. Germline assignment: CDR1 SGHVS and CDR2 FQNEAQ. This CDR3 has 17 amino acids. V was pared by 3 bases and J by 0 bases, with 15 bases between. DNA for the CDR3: TGTGCCAGCAGCTTGCTAGGAGTAGGATCCTCTGGAAACACCATATATTTT. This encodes CASSLLGVGSSGNTIYF.

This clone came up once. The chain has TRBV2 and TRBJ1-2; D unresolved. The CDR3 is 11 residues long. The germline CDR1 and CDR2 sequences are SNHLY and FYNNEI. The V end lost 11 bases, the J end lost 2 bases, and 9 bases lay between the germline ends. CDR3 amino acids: CASAINYGYTF. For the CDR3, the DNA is TGTGCCTCAGCGATAAACTATGGCTACACCTTC.

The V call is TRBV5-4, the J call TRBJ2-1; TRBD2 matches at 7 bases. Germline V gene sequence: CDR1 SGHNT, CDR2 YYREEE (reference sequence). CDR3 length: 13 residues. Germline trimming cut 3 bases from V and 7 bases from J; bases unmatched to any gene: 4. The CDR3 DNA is TGTGCCAGCAGCTCTGGGACTACAAATGAGCAGTTCTTC. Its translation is CASSSGTTNEQFF.

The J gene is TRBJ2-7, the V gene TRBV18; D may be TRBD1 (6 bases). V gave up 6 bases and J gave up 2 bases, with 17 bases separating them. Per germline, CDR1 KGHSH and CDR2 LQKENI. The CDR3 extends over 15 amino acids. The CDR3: CASSQQGSGPYEQYF. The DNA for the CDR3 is TGTGCCAGCTCGCAACAGGGAAGCGGTCCCTACGAGCAGTACTTC.

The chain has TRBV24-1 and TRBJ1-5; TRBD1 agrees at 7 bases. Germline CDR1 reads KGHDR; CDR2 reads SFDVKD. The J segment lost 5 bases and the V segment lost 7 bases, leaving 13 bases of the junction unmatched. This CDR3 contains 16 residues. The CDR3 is CATRPDRVSLDQPQHF. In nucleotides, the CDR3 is TGTGCCACCAGGCCCGACAGGGTAAGTTTAGATCAGCCCCAGCATTTT.

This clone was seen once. CDR3 nucleotide sequence: TGTGCCAGCAGTCGACTAGCGGGGGGTTACGAGCAGTACTTC. This codes for CASSRLAGGYEQYF. V and J are TRBV6-2 or TRBV6-3 and TRBJ2-7; 13 bases map to TRBD2. Trimming removed 5 bases from V and 4 bases from J; junction bases left unmatched: 2. CDR1 is MNHEY and CDR2 is SVGEGT in the germline V gene. This CDR3 spans 14 amino acids.

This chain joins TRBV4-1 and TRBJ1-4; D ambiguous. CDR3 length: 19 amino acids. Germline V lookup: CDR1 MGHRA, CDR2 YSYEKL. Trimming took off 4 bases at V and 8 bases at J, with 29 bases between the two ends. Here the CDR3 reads CASSPQGAGSFGSREKLFF. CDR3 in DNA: TGCGCCAGCAGCCCACAAGGAGCCGGTTCTTTTGGGTCTCGGGAAAAACTGTTTTTT.

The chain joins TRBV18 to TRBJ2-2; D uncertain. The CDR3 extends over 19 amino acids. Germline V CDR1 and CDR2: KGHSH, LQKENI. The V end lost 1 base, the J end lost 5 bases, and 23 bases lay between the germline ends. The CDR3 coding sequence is TGTGCCAGCTCACCACTCCGTGGCGGTGTAAGGAGTCGGACCGGGGAGCTGTTTTTT. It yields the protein CASSPLRGGVRSRTGELFF.

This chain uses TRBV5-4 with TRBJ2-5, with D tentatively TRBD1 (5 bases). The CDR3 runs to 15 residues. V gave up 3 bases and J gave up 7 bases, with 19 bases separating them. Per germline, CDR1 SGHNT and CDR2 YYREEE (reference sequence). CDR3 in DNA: TGTGCCAGCAGCTCCGACTCCAGGGATTTTTGGACCCAGTACTTC. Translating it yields CASSSDSRDFWTQYF.

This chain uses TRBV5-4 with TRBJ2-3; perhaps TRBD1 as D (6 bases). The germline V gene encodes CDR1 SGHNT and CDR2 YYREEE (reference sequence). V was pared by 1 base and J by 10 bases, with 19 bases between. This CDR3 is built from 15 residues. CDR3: CASSLSSAAKGAQYF. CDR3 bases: TGTGCCAGCAGCTTGTCATCTGCGGCCAAGGGGGCGCAGTATTTT.

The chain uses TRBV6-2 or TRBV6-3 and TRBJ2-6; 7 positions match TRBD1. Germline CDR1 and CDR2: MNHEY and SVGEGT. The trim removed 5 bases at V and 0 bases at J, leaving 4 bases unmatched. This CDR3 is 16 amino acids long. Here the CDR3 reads CASSRQGPSGANVLTF. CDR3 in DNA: TGTGCCAGCAGTCGACAGGGACCCTCTGGGGCCAACGTCCTGACTTTC.

Here the CDR3 DNA reads TGTGCCAGCAGCCCCAGGGTACCTAACTATGGCTACACCTTC. This translates into CASSPRVPNYGYTF. The genes are TRBV7-9 and TRBJ1-2; maybe TRBD1 (5 bases). The V end was cut by 5 bases, the J end by 0 bases, with 10 bases between. Germline V CDR1 and CDR2: SEHNR, FQNEAQ (reference sequence). This CDR3 has 14 amino acids.

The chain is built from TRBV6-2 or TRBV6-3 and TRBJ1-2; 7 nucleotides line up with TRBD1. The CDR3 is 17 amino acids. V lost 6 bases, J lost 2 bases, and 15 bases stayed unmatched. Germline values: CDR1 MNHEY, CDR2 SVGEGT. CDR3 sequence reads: CASSPVPGQLGNYGYTF. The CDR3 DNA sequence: TGTGCCAGCAGCCCAGTCCCGGGACAGCTTGGGAACTATGGCTACACCTTC.

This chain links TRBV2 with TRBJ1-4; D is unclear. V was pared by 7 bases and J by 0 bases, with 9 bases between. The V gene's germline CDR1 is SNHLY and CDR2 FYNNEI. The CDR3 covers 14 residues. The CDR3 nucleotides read TGTGCCAGCAACCGGGTTGCAACTAATGAAAAACTGTTTTTT. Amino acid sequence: CASNRVATNEKLFF.

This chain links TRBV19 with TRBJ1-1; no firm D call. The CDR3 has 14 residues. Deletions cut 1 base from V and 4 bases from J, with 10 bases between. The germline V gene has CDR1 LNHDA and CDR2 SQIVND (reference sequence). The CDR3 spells CASSIGAGGTEAFF. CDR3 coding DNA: TGTGCCAGTAGTATAGGAGCGGGAGGCACTGAAGCTTTCTTT.

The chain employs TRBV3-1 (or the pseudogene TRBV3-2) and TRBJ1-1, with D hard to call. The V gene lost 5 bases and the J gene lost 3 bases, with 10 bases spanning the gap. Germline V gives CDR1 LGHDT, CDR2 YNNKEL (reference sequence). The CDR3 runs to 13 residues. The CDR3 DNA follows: TGTGCCAGCAGCTGGAGAGGTCACACTGAAGCTTTCTTT. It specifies CASSWRGHTEAFF.

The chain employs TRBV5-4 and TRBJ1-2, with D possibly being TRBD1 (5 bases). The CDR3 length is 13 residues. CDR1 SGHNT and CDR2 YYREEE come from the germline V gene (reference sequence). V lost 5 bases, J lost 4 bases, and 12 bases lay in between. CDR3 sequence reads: CASRSGFRYGYTF. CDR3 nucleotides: TGTGCCAGCAGGTCAGGGTTTCGCTATGGCTACACCTTC. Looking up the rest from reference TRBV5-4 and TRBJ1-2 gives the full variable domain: ETGVTQSPTHLIKTRGQQVTLRCSSQSGHNTVSWYQQALGQGPQFIFQYYREEENGRGNFPPRFSGLQFPNYSSELNVNALELDDSALYLCASRSGFRYGYTFGSGTRLTVV.

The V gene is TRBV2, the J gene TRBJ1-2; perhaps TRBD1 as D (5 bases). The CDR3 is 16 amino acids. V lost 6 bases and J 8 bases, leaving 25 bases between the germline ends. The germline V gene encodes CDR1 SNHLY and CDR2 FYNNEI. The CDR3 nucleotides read TGTGCCAGCAGCGGGGACTTAGGGGCCACGGGTAGGGGCTACACCTTC. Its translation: CASSGDLGATGRGYTF.

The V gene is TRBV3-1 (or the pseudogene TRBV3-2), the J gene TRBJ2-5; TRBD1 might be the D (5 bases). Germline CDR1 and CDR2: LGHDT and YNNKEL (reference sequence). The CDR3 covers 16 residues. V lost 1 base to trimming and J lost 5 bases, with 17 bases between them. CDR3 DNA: TGTGCCAGCAGCCAAGGATCAGGACGGACATGGGAGACCCAGTACTTC. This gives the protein CASSQGSGRTWETQYF.

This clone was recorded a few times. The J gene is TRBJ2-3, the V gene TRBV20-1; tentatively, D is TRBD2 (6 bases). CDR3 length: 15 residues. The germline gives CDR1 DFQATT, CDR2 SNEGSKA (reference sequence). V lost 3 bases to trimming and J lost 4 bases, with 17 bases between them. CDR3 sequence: CSASPPEGKADTQYF. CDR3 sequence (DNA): TGCAGTGCTAGTCCCCCGGAGGGGAAGGCAGATACGCAGTATTTT.

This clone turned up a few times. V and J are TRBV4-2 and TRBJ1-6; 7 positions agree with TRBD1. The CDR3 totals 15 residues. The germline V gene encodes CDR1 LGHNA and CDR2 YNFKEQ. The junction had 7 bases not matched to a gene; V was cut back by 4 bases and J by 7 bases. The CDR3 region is CASSLRQGGNSPLHF. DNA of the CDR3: TGTGCCAGCAGCCTTCGACAGGGAGGAAATTCACCCCTCCACTTT.

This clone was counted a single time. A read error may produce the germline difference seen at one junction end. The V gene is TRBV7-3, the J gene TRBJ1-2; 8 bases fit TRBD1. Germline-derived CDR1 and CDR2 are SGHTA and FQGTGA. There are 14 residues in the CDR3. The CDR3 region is CASSLSPDRGDSYF. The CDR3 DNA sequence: TGTGCCAGCAGCTTAAGTCCCGACAGGGGCGATAGCTACTTC. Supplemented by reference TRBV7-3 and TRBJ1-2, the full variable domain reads GAGVSQTPSNKVTEKGKYVELRCDPISGHTALYWYRQSLGQGPEFLIYFQGTGAADDSGLPNDRFFAVRPEGSVSTLKIQRTERGDSAVYLCASSLSPDRGDSYFGSGTRLTVV.

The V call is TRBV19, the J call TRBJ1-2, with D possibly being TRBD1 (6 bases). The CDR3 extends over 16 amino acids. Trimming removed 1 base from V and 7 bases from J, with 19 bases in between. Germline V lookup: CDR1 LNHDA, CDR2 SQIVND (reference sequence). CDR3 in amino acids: CASSIVISGGYGGYTF. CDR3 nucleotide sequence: TGTGCCAGTAGTATAGTCATCTCGGGGGGCTACGGTGGCTACACCTTC.

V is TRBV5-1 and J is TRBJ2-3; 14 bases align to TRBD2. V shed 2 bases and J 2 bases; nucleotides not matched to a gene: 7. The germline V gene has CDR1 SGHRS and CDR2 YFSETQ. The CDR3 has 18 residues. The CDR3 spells CASSLGLAGGSNTDTQYF. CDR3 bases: TGCGCCAGCAGCTTAGGACTAGCGGGGGGTTCCAACACAGATACGCAGTATTTT. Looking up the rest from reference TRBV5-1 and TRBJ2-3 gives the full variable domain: KAGVTQTPRYLIKTRGQQVTLSCSPISGHRSVSWYQQTPGQGLQFLFEYFSETQRNKGNFPGRFSGRQFSNSRSEMNVSTLELGDSALYLCASSLGLAGGSNTDTQYFGPGTRLTVL.

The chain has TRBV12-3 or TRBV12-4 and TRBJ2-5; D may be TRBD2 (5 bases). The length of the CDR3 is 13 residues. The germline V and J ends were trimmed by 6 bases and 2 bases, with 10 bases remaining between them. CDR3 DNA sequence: TGTGCCAGCAGATCCAGCGGACAAGAGACCCAGTACTTC. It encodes CASRSSGQETQYF.

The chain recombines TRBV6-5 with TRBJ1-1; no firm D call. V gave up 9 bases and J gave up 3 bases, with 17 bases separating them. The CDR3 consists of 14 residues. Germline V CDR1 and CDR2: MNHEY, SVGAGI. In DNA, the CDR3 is TGTGCCAGTAAGGGAGGGCGACGGTACACTGAAGCTTTCTTT. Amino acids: CASKGGRRYTEAFF.

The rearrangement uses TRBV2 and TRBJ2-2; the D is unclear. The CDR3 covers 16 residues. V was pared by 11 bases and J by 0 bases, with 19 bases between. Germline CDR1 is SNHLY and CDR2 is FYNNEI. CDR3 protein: CASSTHGFANTGELFF. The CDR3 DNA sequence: TGTGCCTCCTCGACCCACGGGTTCGCGAACACCGGGGAGCTGTTTTTT.